The rows below give T cell receptor beta chains drawn from one sample of a study of blood T cell repertoires in COVID-19. Data came from immunoSEQ multiplex PCR; TCRdb stores just in-frame clones and leaves some out. The sample contains 150,000 to 200,000 clones, roughly 87% of which appear only once. The specimen was peripheral blood. The receptors come from a woman aged 65 to 85 with COVID-19, enrolled during active disease. CDR3s include the opening cysteine and the closing phenylalanine or tryptophan. A D gene is named only where the DNA matches it firmly. For some rows the clone size is stated as once, few or many, or as a class when expanded; others skip it.

NA	TRBV28	TRBJ2-5	NA	CASTPGPQETQYF	TGTGCCAGCACCCCGGGTCCTCAAGAGACCCAGTACTTC
NA	TRBV11-3	TRBJ2-2	NA	CASSLDSGTGELFF	TGTGCCAGCAGCCTGGACAGCGGCACCGGGGAGCTGTTTTTT
NA	TRBV6-6	TRBJ1-2	NA	CASSRARSVNRETYGYTF	TGTGCCAGCAGTCGGGCTCGATCCGTTAACCGGGAGACCTATGGCTACACCTTC
NA	TRBV10-3	TRBJ2-1	TRBD2	CAISGLADNEQFF	TGTGCCATCAGTGGACTAGCGGACAATGAGCAGTTCTTC
NA	TRBV3-1/TRBV3-2	TRBJ2-6	NA	CASSQAPAGSGANVLTF	TGTGCCAGCAGCCAAGCCCCAGCGGGCTCTGGGGCCAACGTCCTGACTTTC
NA	TRBV19	TRBJ1-3	NA	CASSIAPTASGNTIYF	TGTGCCAGTAGTATAGCCCCGACAGCCTCTGGAAACACCATATATTTT
NA	TRBV12-3/TRBV12-4	TRBJ2-7	NA	CASSLQGSEQYF	TGTGCCAGCAGTTTACAGGGATCCGAGCAGTACTTC
NA	TRBV24-1	TRBJ2-5	TRBD1	CATSDQGGPETQYF	TGTGCCACCAGTGACCAAGGGGGCCCGGAGACCCAGTACTTC
NA	TRBV6-6	TRBJ1-2	TRBD1	CASRPTGGVYGYTF	TGTGCCAGCAGGCCAACAGGGGGCGTCTATGGCTACACCTTC
NA	TRBV24-1	TRBJ2-3	TRBD1	CATSQPTGQGAHTQYF	TGTGCCACCAGCCAGCCGACGGGACAGGGGGCACATACGCAGTATTTT
few	TRBV13	TRBJ2-7	NA	CASSPLGGPYEQYF	TGTGCCAGCAGCCCCCTCGGGGGACCCTACGAGCAGTACTTC
NA	TRBV5-1	TRBJ1-2	NA	CASSFLQGLSYGYTF	TGCGCCAGCAGCTTCCTCCAGGGGCTATCCTATGGCTACACCTTC
once	TRBV3-1/TRBV3-2	TRBJ1-2	NA	CASSQLPTEIDGYTF	TGTGCCAGCAGCCAGCTGCCCACGGAGATTGATGGCTACACCTTC
NA	TRBV7-9	TRBJ2-3	TRBD2	CASSFGTSGSGGTQYF	TGTGCCAGCAGCTTTGGGACTAGCGGGAGTGGGGGTACGCAGTATTTT
once	TRBV6-5	TRBJ1-1	NA	CASSTVGVSTEAFF	TGTGCCAGCAGTACTGTAGGGGTCAGCACTGAAGCTTTCTTT
few	TRBV5-1	TRBJ2-3	NA	CASSLARSTDTQYF	TGCGCCAGCAGCTTGGCCAGGAGCACAGATACGCAGTATTTT
NA	TRBV7-9	TRBJ1-2	TRBD1	CASSLAKGQGAYGYTF	TGTGCCAGCAGCTTAGCGAAGGGACAGGGGGCTTACGGCTACACCTTC
NA	TRBV27	TRBJ2-7	TRBD1	CASSRGGTPYEQYF	TGTGCCAGCAGTAGAGGGGGCACCCCCTACGAGCAGTACTTC
NA	TRBV11-2	TRBJ1-1	NA	CASSLGTRAAAFF	TGTGCCAGCAGCTTAGGCACGAGGGCGGCCGCTTTCTTT
NA	TRBV5-6	TRBJ2-5	TRBD2	CASSLELAPEYETQYF	TGTGCCAGCAGCTTGGAACTAGCGCCTGAGTACGAGACCCAGTACTTC
NA	TRBV18	TRBJ2-3	NA	CASSPLSSTDTQYF	TGTGCCAGCTCCCCCCTGTCTAGCACAGATACGCAGTATTTT
NA	TRBV4-2	TRBJ2-3	NA	CASSRSGGRDSDTQYF	TGTGCCAGCAGCCGCTCCGGAGGGCGGGATTCGGATACGCAGTATTTT
NA	TRBV4-1	TRBJ1-3	NA	CASSQDSAGARRGSGNTIYF	TGCGCCAGCAGCCAAGATTCGGCGGGGGCCAGGAGGGGGTCCGGAAACACCATATATTTT
once	TRBV5-1	TRBJ2-7	NA	CASSLEQAPHEQYF	TGCGCCAGCAGCTTGGAGCAGGCTCCCCACGAGCAGTACTTC
NA	TRBV7-8	TRBJ2-3	TRBD2	CASSPSGRIPPDTQYF	TGTGCCAGCAGCCCTAGCGGGCGGATCCCTCCAGATACGCAGTATTTT
NA	TRBV10-3	TRBJ2-1	TRBD2	CAIGSTNTRTRSGNEQFF	TGTGCCATCGGCAGCACAAATACGAGGACTAGGTCAGGCAATGAGCAGTTCTTC
NA	TRBV7-9	TRBJ1-2	NA	CASSFGSLTAYGYTF	TGTGCCAGCAGCTTCGGGTCGTTGACAGCCTATGGCTACACCTTC
NA	TRBV28	TRBJ2-3	TRBD2	CASSLWREGRDTQYF	TGTGCCAGCAGTTTATGGCGGGAGGGTCGGGATACGCAGTATTTT
NA	TRBV5-1	TRBJ2-7	TRBD1	CASSGTAGSYEQYF	TGCGCCAGCAGCGGGACAGCTGGCTCCTACGAGCAGTACTTC